This T cell receptor (beta chain) stems from a study of T cell repertoires in cytomegalovirus infection. On the study more broadly: Carrying CMV and the relevant HLA type showed in public TCR beta signatures.

Trimming took 4 bases from V and 3 from J, leaving 16 bases between them. The germline CDR1 and CDR2 sequences are SGHDN and FVKESK. This CDR3 spans 15 amino acids. This clonotype was counted between two and nine times. Its antigen remains unknown. MiXCR was run by TCRdb on the reads, yielding one entry per CDR3 protein. The sample lists 600,000 to 700,000 distinct CDR3 sequences; about 30% were seen once. The chain uses TRBV14 and TRBJ2-7; tentative D call: TRBD2 (5 bases). This sample comprised cultured PBMCs, obtained from culture after CMV antigen stimulation. The TCR was taken from a human donor in good health (CMV status not recorded). Some clones in this sample may be carry-over from other donors' samples. The CDR3 DNA follows: TGTGCCAGCAGCCCTTGGGGTGGGAGAGGCTACGAGCAGTACTTC. This sequence encodes CASSPWGGRGYEQYF.